Listed below are T cell receptor beta chains from one sample, sequenced in a study of response to subunit inactivated influenza vaccine. TCRdb itself ran the RT-PCR reads through MiXCR, one entry per CDR3 protein. Of just over 300,000 distinct CDR3 sequences in the sample, 21% are singletons; the top ten hold about 10%. The material sequenced was PBMCs from blood, taken around 22 months after vaccination. The receptors derive from a man aged 45-69 years who received an inactivated influenza vaccine. Both conserved end residues are part of each CDR3. The order of the fields is clone size, D gene, V gene, J gene, CDR3 DNA, CDR3 protein. D genes are given only for firm matches. Expanded clones are given a class, and other clones once, few, many or no size at all.

>-|-|TRBV5-4|TRBJ2-1
TGTGCCAGCAGCTCCCCGGTCAATGAGCAGTTCTTC
CASSSPVNEQFF
>few|-|TRBV9|TRBJ2-1
TGTGCCAGCAGCGTAGGATCTCAAAACTCCTACAATGAGCAGTTCTTC
CASSVGSQNSYNEQFF
>few|TRBD1|TRBV27|TRBJ1-3
TGTGCCAGCAGCCGCCGACAGGGCCAAGGAAACACCATATATTTT
CASSRRQGQGNTIYF
>-|-|TRBV9|TRBJ2-3
TGTGCCAGCAGCGTAGTAGCGGCTAGCACAGATACGCAGTATTTT
CASSVVAASTDTQYF
>few|-|TRBV7-9|TRBJ2-7
TGTGCCAGCAGCTACCGGGGACTCCAACCTTTCTACGAGCAGTACTTC
CASSYRGLQPFYEQYF
>-|-|TRBV4-1|TRBJ1-1
TGCGCCAGCAGAGACCCGGGACGGCCGAACACTGAAGCTTTCTTT
CASRDPGRPNTEAFF
>few|-|TRBV10-3|TRBJ2-7
TGTGCCATCAGCGCAACAGAGTCCTACGAGCAGTACTTC
CAISATESYEQYF
>-|-|TRBV4-2|TRBJ1-5
TGTGCCAGCAGCCAGGGGTCAATCAGCAATCAGCCCCAGCATTTT
CASSQGSISNQPQHF
>-|TRBD2|TRBV7-2|TRBJ2-3
TGTGCCAGCAGCTTAAACGGGGGGACTAGCACAGATACGCAGTATTTT
CASSLNGGTSTDTQYF
>-|TRBD1|TRBV6-1|TRBJ2-7
TGTGCCAGCAGCCCGGGACAGGGGATATCCGAGCAGTACTTC
CASSPGQGISEQYF
>-|-|TRBV12-3/TRBV12-4|TRBJ1-1
TGTGCCAGCAGTTTTATGGGGAGTGGGGAAGCTTTCTTT
CASSFMGSGEAFF
>-|-|TRBV3-1|TRBJ1-6
TGTGCCAGCAAAGGAGGAGAGTCCTATAATTCACCCCTCCACTTT
CASKGGESYNSPLHF
>-|TRBD2|TRBV6-2/TRBV6-3|TRBJ2-5
TGTGCCAGCACCCCCTCCGGGACTAAGGTCCAAGAGACCCAGTACTTC
CASTPSGTKVQETQYF
>few|-|TRBV11-2|TRBJ1-2
TGTGCCAGCAGCCCTAGGGGCCCGAACTATGGCTACACCTTC
CASSPRGPNYGYTF
>-|-|TRBV15|TRBJ2-5
TGTGCCACCAGCAGAGATCTCGGGGGCTTTGGGGAGACCCAGTACTTC
CATSRDLGGFGETQYF
>few|TRBD2|TRBV7-6|TRBJ2-3
TGTGCCAGCAGCAGAAGCGGGGGGAGGGATACGCAGTATTTT
CASSRSGGRDTQYF